Listed below are T cell receptor beta chains from one sample, sequenced in a study of shared clonotypes between healthy human individuals. The assay was immunoSEQ multiplex PCR, and TCRdb's table has in-frame clones only and misses some. The sample gives 450,000 to 700,000 clones, just under 97% of which show up once; about 0.11% is in the top ten. Sequenced: naive CD8+ T cells sorted from blood. The receptors come from a woman in her twenties or thirties in good health. The CDR3 runs from the conserved cysteine through the conserved F or W. Each record gives: V gene, J gene, clone size, CDR3 length, D gene, CDR3 DNA, CDR3 protein. A D gene is named only where the DNA matches it firmly. A row's size may be missing; if present it is once, few, many or a size class.

v_gene: TRBV6-5; j_gene: TRBJ2-1; abundance: -; len: 14; d_gene: TRBD2; CDR3nt: TGTGCCAGCAGTTATAGCGGGTTAGTTGGTGAGCAGTTCTTC; CDR3aa: CASSYSGLVGEQFF
v_gene: TRBV29-1; j_gene: TRBJ2-7; abundance: -; len: 13; d_gene: TRBD1; CDR3nt: TGCAGCGGTACAGGGGGCTCATCCTACGAGCAGTACTTC; CDR3aa: CSGTGGSSYEQYF
v_gene: TRBV28; j_gene: TRBJ1-5; abundance: -; len: 17; d_gene: TRBD1; CDR3nt: TGTGCCAGCAGGGGAAAGTGGGGACAGGTTAGCAATCAGCCCCAGCATTTT; CDR3aa: CASRGKWGQVSNQPQHF
v_gene: TRBV5-5; j_gene: TRBJ1-1; abundance: -; len: 14; d_gene: -; CDR3nt: TGTGCCAGCAGCCCCGCAGAGAAGGGAACTGAAGCTTTCTTT; CDR3aa: CASSPAEKGTEAFF
v_gene: TRBV6-5; j_gene: TRBJ2-2; abundance: -; len: 15; d_gene: -; CDR3nt: TGTGCCAGCAGTTACTCCAGGGAGAACACCGGGGAGCTGTTTTTT; CDR3aa: CASSYSRENTGELFF
v_gene: TRBV5-6; j_gene: TRBJ2-7; abundance: -; len: 14; d_gene: -; CDR3nt: TGTGCCAGCAGCGGCGGTCGGTCAATCTACGAGCAGTACTTC; CDR3aa: CASSGGRSIYEQYF
v_gene: TRBV15; j_gene: TRBJ2-2; abundance: -; len: 17; d_gene: -; CDR3nt: TGTGCCACCAGCAGAACCCCCCCGCCAGGGTACACCGGGGAGCTGTTTTTT; CDR3aa: CATSRTPPPGYTGELFF
v_gene: TRBV2; j_gene: TRBJ2-7; abundance: -; len: 15; d_gene: TRBD2; CDR3nt: TGTGCCAGCAGTGAACTAGCGGGAGTCACCTACGAGCAGTACTTC; CDR3aa: CASSELAGVTYEQYF
v_gene: TRBV7-9; j_gene: TRBJ1-4; abundance: -; len: 15; d_gene: -; CDR3nt: TGTGCCAGCAGCTTAGGCAGTGGCCACGGTGAAAAACTGTTTTTT; CDR3aa: CASSLGSGHGEKLFF
v_gene: TRBV11-2; j_gene: TRBJ2-7; abundance: -; len: 17; d_gene: TRBD2; CDR3nt: TGTGCCAGCAGCTCGACTAGCGGGGGCCAAGCGGACTACGAGCAGTACTTC; CDR3aa: CASSSTSGGQADYEQYF
v_gene: TRBV2; j_gene: TRBJ2-1; abundance: -; len: 14; d_gene: TRBD1; CDR3nt: TGTGCCAGCTTCCGGGACAGGGGCTACAATGAGCAGTTCTTC; CDR3aa: CASFRDRGYNEQFF
v_gene: TRBV6-5; j_gene: TRBJ2-3; abundance: -; len: 12; d_gene: -; CDR3nt: TGTGCCAGCAGTTACTCGAGCGATACGCAGTATTTT; CDR3aa: CASSYSSDTQYF
v_gene: TRBV4-1; j_gene: TRBJ2-7; abundance: -; len: 16; d_gene: TRBD2; CDR3nt: TGCGCCAGCAGCCAAGATCGTTCGGGAGGGCGATACGAGCAGTACTTC; CDR3aa: CASSQDRSGGRYEQYF
v_gene: TRBV5-1; j_gene: TRBJ2-7; abundance: -; len: 14; d_gene: -; CDR3nt: TGCGCCAGCAGCTTGAGCCCACTCTCCTACGAGCAGTACTTC; CDR3aa: CASSLSPLSYEQYF
v_gene: TRBV7-9; j_gene: TRBJ2-5; abundance: -; len: 11; d_gene: -; CDR3nt: TGTGCCAGCAGCATTAAAGAGACCCAGTACTTC; CDR3aa: CASSIKETQYF
v_gene: TRBV28; j_gene: TRBJ2-3; abundance: -; len: 15; d_gene: TRBD1; CDR3nt: TGTGCCAGCAGTTTATACAGGGGTGCGCTGGATACGCAGTATTTT; CDR3aa: CASSLYRGALDTQYF
v_gene: TRBV2; j_gene: TRBJ2-7; abundance: once; len: 12; d_gene: TRBD1; CDR3nt: TGTGCCAGGGGGACAGGGAACTACGAGCAGTACTTC; CDR3aa: CARGTGNYEQYF
v_gene: TRBV28; j_gene: TRBJ1-5; abundance: few; len: 16; d_gene: -; CDR3nt: TGTGCCAGCAGTGCACCGGGACAACATAGCAATCAGCCCCAGCATTTT; CDR3aa: CASSAPGQHSNQPQHF
v_gene: TRBV9; j_gene: TRBJ2-3; abundance: -; len: 15; d_gene: -; CDR3nt: TGTGCCAGCAGCGCGGGTGGGGGTACGACAGATACGCAGTATTTT; CDR3aa: CASSAGGGTTDTQYF
v_gene: TRBV7-9; j_gene: TRBJ1-4; abundance: -; len: 17; d_gene: TRBD1; CDR3nt: TGTGCCAGCAGCCCCCCCGGAGGGGGCACCTTAAATGAAAAACTGTTTTTT; CDR3aa: CASSPPGGGTLNEKLFF
v_gene: TRBV28; j_gene: TRBJ1-1; abundance: once; len: 15; d_gene: -; CDR3nt: TGTGCCAGCACCGACCGACCGGGGGACCCCCCTGAAGCTTTCTTT; CDR3aa: CASTDRPGDPPEAFF
v_gene: TRBV9; j_gene: TRBJ2-2; abundance: -; len: 16; d_gene: -; CDR3nt: TGTGCCAGCAGCGTAGTTGTAGGGCCGAACACCGGGGAGCTGTTTTTT; CDR3aa: CASSVVVGPNTGELFF
v_gene: TRBV6-1; j_gene: TRBJ2-7; abundance: once; len: 13; d_gene: -; CDR3nt: TGTGCCAGCAGGCTTGAAGGCTCCTACGAGCAGTACTTC; CDR3aa: CASRLEGSYEQYF
v_gene: TRBV19; j_gene: TRBJ1-1; abundance: once; len: 17; d_gene: -; CDR3nt: TGTGCCAGTACCAACGGAGAAATAGGGGTTATGAACACTGAAGCTTTCTTT; CDR3aa: CASTNGEIGVMNTEAFF
v_gene: TRBV6-6; j_gene: TRBJ2-1; abundance: -; len: 16; d_gene: TRBD2; CDR3nt: TGTGCCAGCGCCAGTCCGAGGACTAGCGGTTACAATGAGCAGTTCTTC; CDR3aa: CASASPRTSGYNEQFF
v_gene: TRBV5-1; j_gene: TRBJ2-5; abundance: -; len: 17; d_gene: -; CDR3nt: TGCGCCAGCAGCTTGGAAGGTTGGGTAGGGAATCAAGAGACCCAGTACTTC; CDR3aa: CASSLEGWVGNQETQYF
v_gene: TRBV13; j_gene: TRBJ2-1; abundance: -; len: 13; d_gene: -; CDR3nt: TGTGCCAGCAGCGGGTCTGAGCTCAATGAGCAGTTCTTC; CDR3aa: CASSGSELNEQFF
v_gene: TRBV29-1; j_gene: TRBJ2-3; abundance: -; len: 14; d_gene: -; CDR3nt: TGCAGCGTTGAGGGGTCAGGGACCACAGATACGCAGTATTTT; CDR3aa: CSVEGSGTTDTQYF
v_gene: TRBV4-1; j_gene: TRBJ1-2; abundance: -; len: 16; d_gene: TRBD1; CDR3nt: TGCGCCAGCAGCCAACAGGGGGCAGTCCTTTTGGGTGGCTACACCTTC; CDR3aa: CASSQQGAVLLGGYTF
v_gene: TRBV2; j_gene: TRBJ2-1; abundance: -; len: 18; d_gene: -; CDR3nt: TGTGCCAGCAGGGGGGATGACGACCCCGGACTCTCCTACAATGAGCAGTTCTTC; CDR3aa: CASRGDDDPGLSYNEQFF
v_gene: TRBV5-4; j_gene: TRBJ2-1; abundance: -; len: 15; d_gene: TRBD2; CDR3nt: TGTGCCAGTGGCCCGGGGGGTAGCTCCTACAATGAGCAGTTCTTC; CDR3aa: CASGPGGSSYNEQFF
v_gene: TRBV30; j_gene: TRBJ2-7; abundance: -; len: 13; d_gene: -; CDR3nt: TGTGCCTGGAGTGCCGACGGAGCCTACGAGCAGTACTTC; CDR3aa: CAWSADGAYEQYF
v_gene: TRBV29-1; j_gene: TRBJ2-7; abundance: -; len: 13; d_gene: -; CDR3nt: TGCAGCGTGGGAACAGGGGAGGGCTACGAGCAGTACTTC; CDR3aa: CSVGTGEGYEQYF
v_gene: TRBV6-6; j_gene: TRBJ2-1; abundance: -; len: 16; d_gene: TRBD2; CDR3nt: TGTGCCAGCAGTTACTCGTTTTTAGCGGGAGTTCATGAGCAGTTCTTC; CDR3aa: CASSYSFLAGVHEQFF
v_gene: TRBV28; j_gene: TRBJ2-2; abundance: -; len: 16; d_gene: -; CDR3nt: TGTGCCAGCAGTAAGCGACCAGAGGTAAACACCGGGGAGCTGTTTTTT; CDR3aa: CASSKRPEVNTGELFF
v_gene: TRBV6-6; j_gene: TRBJ2-3; abundance: -; len: 16; d_gene: -; CDR3nt: TGTGCCAGCCTCCCGCCCGAGGGCCTCGGCACAGATACGCAGTATTTT; CDR3aa: CASLPPEGLGTDTQYF
v_gene: TRBV4-1; j_gene: TRBJ2-4; abundance: -; len: 14; d_gene: -; CDR3nt: TGCGCCAGCAGCCAAGAGACGAGCTTTGCCATTCAGTACTTC; CDR3aa: CASSQETSFAIQYF
v_gene: TRBV11-2; j_gene: TRBJ2-1; abundance: -; len: 18; d_gene: TRBD2; CDR3nt: TGTGCCAGCAGCTTCGCGGGACTAGCGCGCAGCTCCTACAATGAGCAGTTCTTC; CDR3aa: CASSFAGLARSSYNEQFF
v_gene: TRBV6-1; j_gene: TRBJ2-7; abundance: -; len: 13; d_gene: -; CDR3nt: TGTGCCAGCAGTGAGGCTCTAATCTACGAGCAGTACTTC; CDR3aa: CASSEALIYEQYF
v_gene: TRBV6-1; j_gene: TRBJ1-3; abundance: -; len: 13; d_gene: -; CDR3nt: TGTGCCAGCAGTGAAACAGGGTGGGGCGCCATATATTTT; CDR3aa: CASSETGWGAIYF
v_gene: TRBV27; j_gene: TRBJ2-2; abundance: -; len: 14; d_gene: -; CDR3nt: TGTGCCAGCAGCCTGGGACTTAACACCGGGGAGCTGTTTTTT; CDR3aa: CASSLGLNTGELFF
v_gene: TRBV2; j_gene: TRBJ2-3; abundance: -; len: 17; d_gene: TRBD1; CDR3nt: TGTGCCAGCAGGGTAAATCCGGGACAGCTAAGCACAGATACGCAGTATTTT; CDR3aa: CASRVNPGQLSTDTQYF
v_gene: TRBV7-6; j_gene: TRBJ1-1; abundance: -; len: 15; d_gene: TRBD1; CDR3nt: TGTGCCAGCAGCCCCGGACAGGGGATGAACACTGAAGCTTTCTTT; CDR3aa: CASSPGQGMNTEAFF
v_gene: TRBV6-5; j_gene: TRBJ1-2; abundance: -; len: 15; d_gene: -; CDR3nt: TGTGCCAGCAGTCAGACAGGATTCGCTAACTATGGCTACACCTTC; CDR3aa: CASSQTGFANYGYTF
v_gene: TRBV19; j_gene: TRBJ2-1; abundance: -; len: 15; d_gene: TRBD2; CDR3nt: TGTGCCAGTAGTATCAGACTAGCGGTCTACAATGAGCAGTTCTTC; CDR3aa: CASSIRLAVYNEQFF
v_gene: TRBV27; j_gene: TRBJ2-1; abundance: -; len: 14; d_gene: -; CDR3nt: TGTGCCAGCAGTTTACGGGACCATTACAATGAGCAGTTCTTC; CDR3aa: CASSLRDHYNEQFF
v_gene: TRBV5-1; j_gene: TRBJ2-7; abundance: -; len: 13; d_gene: -; CDR3nt: TGCGCCAGCAGCTCTGAACACAAGTACGAGCAGTACTTC; CDR3aa: CASSSEHKYEQYF
v_gene: TRBV7-6; j_gene: TRBJ2-5; abundance: -; len: 15; d_gene: TRBD1; CDR3nt: TGTGCCAGCAGCACGAGGGACAGGTCCGCAGAGACCCAGTACTTC; CDR3aa: CASSTRDRSAETQYF
v_gene: TRBV5-6; j_gene: TRBJ2-1; abundance: -; len: 16; d_gene: -; CDR3nt: TGTGCCAGCAGCTCCCGGGACCAAACGTTTTACAATGAGCAGTTCTTC; CDR3aa: CASSSRDQTFYNEQFF
v_gene: TRBV28; j_gene: TRBJ2-7; abundance: once; len: 15; d_gene: TRBD1; CDR3nt: TGTGCCAGCAGTAGAAGGACAGGTCCTAAGTACGAGCAGTACTTC; CDR3aa: CASSRRTGPKYEQYF
v_gene: TRBV2; j_gene: TRBJ1-1; abundance: -; len: 15; d_gene: TRBD1; CDR3nt: TGTGCCAGCAGTGACGACAGGGTTGGGAACACTGAAGCTTTCTTT; CDR3aa: CASSDDRVGNTEAFF
v_gene: TRBV7-9; j_gene: TRBJ2-7; abundance: -; len: 16; d_gene: -; CDR3nt: TGTGCCAGCAGCCAACCCGGATCGGGGTTTTGGTACGAGCAGTACTTC; CDR3aa: CASSQPGSGFWYEQYF
v_gene: TRBV30; j_gene: TRBJ1-1; abundance: once; len: 13; d_gene: -; CDR3nt: TGTGCCTGGAGTGTAATGCAGGCGGCTGAAGCTTTCTTT; CDR3aa: CAWSVMQAAEAFF
v_gene: TRBV19; j_gene: TRBJ2-7; abundance: -; len: 15; d_gene: -; CDR3nt: TGTGCCAGTAGTATGTGGGGGAAAAGCTCCTACGAGCAGTACTTC; CDR3aa: CASSMWGKSSYEQYF
v_gene: TRBV28; j_gene: TRBJ2-2; abundance: -; len: 16; d_gene: -; CDR3nt: TGTGCCAGCAGTTTTCGTGACAGAGGGAACACCGGGGAGCTGTTTTTT; CDR3aa: CASSFRDRGNTGELFF
v_gene: TRBV10-3; j_gene: TRBJ1-5; abundance: -; len: 17; d_gene: TRBD1; CDR3nt: TGTGCCATCAGTGATTTCAAAAGGGACAGGGGCCCTCAGCCCCAGCATTTT; CDR3aa: CAISDFKRDRGPQPQHF
v_gene: TRBV28; j_gene: TRBJ2-1; abundance: -; len: 16; d_gene: TRBD1; CDR3nt: TGTGCCACCTCCGAAACCGGGACAGGTTCCTACAATGAGCAGTTCTTC; CDR3aa: CATSETGTGSYNEQFF
v_gene: TRBV7-9; j_gene: TRBJ2-1; abundance: -; len: 17; d_gene: TRBD1; CDR3nt: TGTGCCAGCAGGAGTAGATTGGGGACAGGGGGTGAACATGAGCAGTTCTTC; CDR3aa: CASRSRLGTGGEHEQFF
v_gene: TRBV6-6; j_gene: TRBJ2-5; abundance: -; len: 15; d_gene: -; CDR3nt: TGTGCCAGCAGTTACTCATCGGAGAGCCAAGAGACCCAGTACTTC; CDR3aa: CASSYSSESQETQYF